This T cell receptor (beta chain) emerged from a study of cytomegalovirus exposure and HLA in healthy donors. The PCR was carried out with 60 Vbeta primers and 13 Jbeta primers. The data were produced by immunoSEQ multiplex PCR, yet TCRdb's version contains in-frame clones alone and is incomplete. In total, the table holds some 75,000 clones. Germline CDR1 reads SNHLY; CDR2 reads FYNNEI. The CDR3 has 12 residues. The V gene lost 11 bases and the J gene lost 4 bases, with 14 bases spanning the gap. The sequence came from a female donor in good health and CMV-seropositive. V is TRBV2 and J is TRBJ2-5, with D possibly TRBD2 on 7 matching bases. Sequenced material: PBMCs. The CDR3 reads CASGRGAETQYF. In DNA, the CDR3 is TGTGCCTCCGGACGGGGGGCAGAGACCCAGTACTTC.